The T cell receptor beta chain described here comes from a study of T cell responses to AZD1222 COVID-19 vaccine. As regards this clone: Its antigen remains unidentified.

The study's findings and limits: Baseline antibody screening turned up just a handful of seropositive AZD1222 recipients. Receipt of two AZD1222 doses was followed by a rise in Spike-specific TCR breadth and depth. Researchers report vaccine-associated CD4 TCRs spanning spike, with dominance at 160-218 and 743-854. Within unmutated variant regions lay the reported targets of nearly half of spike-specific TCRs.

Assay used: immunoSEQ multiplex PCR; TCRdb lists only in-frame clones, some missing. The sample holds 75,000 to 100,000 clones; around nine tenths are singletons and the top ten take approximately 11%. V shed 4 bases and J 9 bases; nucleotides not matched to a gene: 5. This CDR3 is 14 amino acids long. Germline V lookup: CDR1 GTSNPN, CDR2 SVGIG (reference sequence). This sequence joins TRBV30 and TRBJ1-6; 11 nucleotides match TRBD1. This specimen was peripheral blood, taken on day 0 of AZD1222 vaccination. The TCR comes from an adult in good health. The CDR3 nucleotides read TGTGCCTGGACCTCGGGACAGGGGGTTTCACCCCTCCACTTT. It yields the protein CAWTSGQGVSPLHF.